This note documents a single T cell receptor beta chain sequence. Its antigen is undetermined. This sample was taken from a study of cytomegalovirus exposure and HLA in healthy donors. Across the study: HLA-typed donors were the source of approximately 85 million unique TCRs held in an early data release.

This CDR3 has 16 residues. Germline V gene lookup returns CDR1 MDHEN and CDR2 SYDVKM. Germline trimming cut 5 bases from V and 3 bases from J; bases unmatched to any gene: 12. Notes on the study in general: Of the V segments, some could not be distinguished, including TRBV6-2 and TRBV6-3, and were excluded. Among TCR beta chains, those listed as cytomegalovirus-associated numbered 164.

13 Jbeta primers and 60 Vbeta primers were used for the PCR. Sequenced by immunoSEQ multiplex PCR; TCRdb stores in-frame clones only, minus some. The listing contains tens of thousands of clones. The chain recombines TRBV28 with TRBJ2-7, with TRBD1 matching over 8 bases. The receptor was isolated from a male donor in good health and CMV-seronegative. The sample consisted of PBMCs. CDR3 in amino acids: CASSIPPGQESYEQYF. The CDR3 DNA follows: TGTGCCAGCAGTATTCCGCCGGGACAGGAGAGCTACGAGCAGTACTTC. Supplemented by reference TRBV28 and TRBJ2-7, the full variable domain reads DVKVTQSSRYLVKRTGEKVFLECVQDMDHENMFWYRQDPGLGLRLIYFSYDVKMKEKGDIPEGYSVSREKKERFSLILESASTNQTSMYLCASSIPPGQESYEQYFGPGTRLTVT.